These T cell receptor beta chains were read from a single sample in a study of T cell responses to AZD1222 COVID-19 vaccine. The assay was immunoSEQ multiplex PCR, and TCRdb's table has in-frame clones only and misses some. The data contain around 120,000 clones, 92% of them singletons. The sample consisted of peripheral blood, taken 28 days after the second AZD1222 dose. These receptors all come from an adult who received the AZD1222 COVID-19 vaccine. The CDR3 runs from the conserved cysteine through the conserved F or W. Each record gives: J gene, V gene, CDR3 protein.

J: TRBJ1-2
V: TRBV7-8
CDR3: CASSLGWDEPRDGYTF

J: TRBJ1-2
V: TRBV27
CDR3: CASSSTGLRGYTF

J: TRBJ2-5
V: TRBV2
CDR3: CASRAGGETQYF

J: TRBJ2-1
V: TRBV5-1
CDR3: CASSLEPYSGRLYLTHENEQFF

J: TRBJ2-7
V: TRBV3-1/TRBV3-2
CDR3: CASSHPWGSGGYEQYF

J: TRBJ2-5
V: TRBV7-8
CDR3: CASSLAEHQGETQYF

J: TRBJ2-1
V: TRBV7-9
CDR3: CASRPGLGRVGEQFF

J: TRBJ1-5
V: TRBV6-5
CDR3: CASRATGQQPQHF

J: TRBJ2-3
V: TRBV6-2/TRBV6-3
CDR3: CASSYSAGAVSDTQYF

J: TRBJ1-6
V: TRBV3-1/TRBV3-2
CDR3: CASSLFNRQGLLSNSPLHF

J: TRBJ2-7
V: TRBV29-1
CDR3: CSVSGLHEQYF

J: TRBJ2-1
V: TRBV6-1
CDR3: CASSEVGPIHTSYNEQFF